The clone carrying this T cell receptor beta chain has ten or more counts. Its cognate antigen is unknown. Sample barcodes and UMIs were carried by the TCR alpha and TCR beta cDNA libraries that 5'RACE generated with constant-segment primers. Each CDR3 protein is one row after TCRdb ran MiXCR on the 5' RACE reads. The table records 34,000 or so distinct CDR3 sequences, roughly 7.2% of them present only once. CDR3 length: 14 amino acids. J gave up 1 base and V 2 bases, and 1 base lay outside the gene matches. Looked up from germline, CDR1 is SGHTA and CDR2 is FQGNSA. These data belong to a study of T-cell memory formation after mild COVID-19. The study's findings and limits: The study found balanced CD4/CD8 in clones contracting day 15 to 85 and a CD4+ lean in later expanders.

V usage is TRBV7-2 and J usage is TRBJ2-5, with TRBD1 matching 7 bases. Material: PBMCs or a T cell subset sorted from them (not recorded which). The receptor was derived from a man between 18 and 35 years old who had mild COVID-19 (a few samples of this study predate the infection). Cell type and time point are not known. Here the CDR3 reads CASSLRGPQETQYF. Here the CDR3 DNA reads TGTGCCAGCAGCTTAAGGGGGCCCCAAGAGACCCAGTACTTC.